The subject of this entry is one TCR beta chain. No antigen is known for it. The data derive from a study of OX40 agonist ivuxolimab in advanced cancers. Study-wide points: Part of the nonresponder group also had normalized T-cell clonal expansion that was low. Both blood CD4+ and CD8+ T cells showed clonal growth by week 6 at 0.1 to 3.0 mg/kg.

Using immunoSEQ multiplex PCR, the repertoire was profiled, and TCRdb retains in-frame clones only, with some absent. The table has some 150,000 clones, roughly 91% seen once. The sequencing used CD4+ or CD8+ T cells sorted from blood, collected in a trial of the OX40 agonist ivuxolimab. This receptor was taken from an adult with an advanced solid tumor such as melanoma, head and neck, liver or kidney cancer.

The CDR3 nucleotides are TGCGCCAGCAGCCCGGGACAGGCCGGGGGTATGGAGACCCAGTACTTC. This sequence encodes CASSPGQAGGMETQYF. V gene TRBV5-1 combines with J gene TRBJ2-5; 8 positions match TRBD1. The CDR3 runs to 16 residues. Germline lookup yields CDR1 SGHRS and CDR2 YFSETQ. Trimming removed 4 bases from V and 5 bases from J; junction bases left unmatched: 13.